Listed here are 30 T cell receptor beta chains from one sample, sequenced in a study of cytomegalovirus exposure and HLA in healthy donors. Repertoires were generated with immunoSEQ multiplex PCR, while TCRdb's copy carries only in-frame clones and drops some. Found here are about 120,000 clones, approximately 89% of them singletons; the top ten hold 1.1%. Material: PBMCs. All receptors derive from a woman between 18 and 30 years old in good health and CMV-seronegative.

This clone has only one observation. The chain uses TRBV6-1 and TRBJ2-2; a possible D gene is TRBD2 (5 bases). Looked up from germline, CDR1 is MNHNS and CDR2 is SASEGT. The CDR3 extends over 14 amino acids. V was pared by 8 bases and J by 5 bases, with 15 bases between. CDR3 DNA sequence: TGTGCCAGCCCGGAGGAGGAAACAACCGGGGAGCTGTTTTTT. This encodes CASPEEETTGELFF.

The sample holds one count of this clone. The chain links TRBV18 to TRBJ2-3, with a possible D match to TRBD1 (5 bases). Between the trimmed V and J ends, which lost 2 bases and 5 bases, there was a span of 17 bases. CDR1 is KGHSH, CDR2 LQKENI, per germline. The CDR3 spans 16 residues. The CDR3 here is CASSPNSRGNGDTQYF. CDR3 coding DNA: TGTGCCAGCTCACCAAATAGTAGGGGAAATGGAGATACGCAGTATTTT.

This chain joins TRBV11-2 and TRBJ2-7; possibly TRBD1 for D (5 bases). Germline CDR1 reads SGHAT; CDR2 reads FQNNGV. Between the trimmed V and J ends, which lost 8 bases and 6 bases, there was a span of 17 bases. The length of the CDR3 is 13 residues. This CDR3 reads CASSLESGSEQYV. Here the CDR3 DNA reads TGTGCCAGCTCCCTTGAGTCAGGGTCCGAGCAGTACGTC.

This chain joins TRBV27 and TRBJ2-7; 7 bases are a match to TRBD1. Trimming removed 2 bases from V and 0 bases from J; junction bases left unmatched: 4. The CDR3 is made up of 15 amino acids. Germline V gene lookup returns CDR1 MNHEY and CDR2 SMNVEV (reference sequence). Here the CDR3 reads CASSLLTGSSYEQYF. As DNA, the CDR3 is TGTGCCAGCAGTTTACTGACAGGGTCCTCCTACGAGCAGTACTTC.

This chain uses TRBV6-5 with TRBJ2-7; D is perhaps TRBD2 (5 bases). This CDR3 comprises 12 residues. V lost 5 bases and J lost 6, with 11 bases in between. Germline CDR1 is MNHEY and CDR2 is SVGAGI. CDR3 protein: CASSTPRGEQYF. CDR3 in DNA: TGTGCCAGCAGTACCCCTCGGGGCGAGCAGTACTTC.

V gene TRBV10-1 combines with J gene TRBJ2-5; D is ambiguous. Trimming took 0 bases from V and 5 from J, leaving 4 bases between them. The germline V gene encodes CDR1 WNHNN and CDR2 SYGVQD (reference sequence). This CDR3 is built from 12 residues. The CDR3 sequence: CASSESSETQYF. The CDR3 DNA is TGCGCCAGCAGTGAGTCGAGCGAGACCCAGTACTTC.

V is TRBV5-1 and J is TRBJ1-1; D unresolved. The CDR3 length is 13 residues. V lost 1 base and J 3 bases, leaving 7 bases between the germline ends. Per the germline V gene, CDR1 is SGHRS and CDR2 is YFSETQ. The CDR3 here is CASSLPEDTEAFF. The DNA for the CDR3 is TGCGCCAGCAGCTTGCCGGAGGACACTGAAGCTTTCTTT.

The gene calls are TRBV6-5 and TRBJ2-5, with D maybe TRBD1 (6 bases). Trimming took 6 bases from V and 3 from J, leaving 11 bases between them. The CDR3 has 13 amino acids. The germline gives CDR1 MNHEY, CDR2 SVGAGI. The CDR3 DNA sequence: TGTGCCAGCAGAGTTGGACAGAAAGAGACCCAGTACTTC. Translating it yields CASRVGQKETQYF.

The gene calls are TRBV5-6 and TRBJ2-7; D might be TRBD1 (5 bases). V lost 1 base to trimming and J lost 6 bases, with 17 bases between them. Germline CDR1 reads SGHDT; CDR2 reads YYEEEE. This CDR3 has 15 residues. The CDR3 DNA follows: TGTGCCAGCAGCTTGTTCCAGGGCGGATATGGCGAGCAGTACGTC. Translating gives CASSLFQGGYGEQYV.

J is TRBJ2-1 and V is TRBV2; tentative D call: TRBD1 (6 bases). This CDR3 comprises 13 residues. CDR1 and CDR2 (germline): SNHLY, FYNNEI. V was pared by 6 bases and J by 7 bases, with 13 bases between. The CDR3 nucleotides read TGTGCCAGCAGCCGGGACATGGGGAATGAGCAGTTCTTC. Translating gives CASSRDMGNEQFF.

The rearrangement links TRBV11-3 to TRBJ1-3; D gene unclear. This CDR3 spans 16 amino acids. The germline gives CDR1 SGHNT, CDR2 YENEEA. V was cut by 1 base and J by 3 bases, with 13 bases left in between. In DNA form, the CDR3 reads TGTGCCAGCAGCTTAGTCGTGAGGGAGGGTGGAAACACCATATATTTT. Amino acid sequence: CASSLVVREGGNTIYF.

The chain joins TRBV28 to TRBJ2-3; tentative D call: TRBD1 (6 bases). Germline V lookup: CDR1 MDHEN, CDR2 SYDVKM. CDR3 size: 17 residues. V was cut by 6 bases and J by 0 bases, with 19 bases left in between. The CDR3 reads CASSSIPTTGSTDTQYF. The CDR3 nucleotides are TGTGCCAGCAGCTCCATCCCAACGACAGGTAGCACAGATACGCAGTATTTT. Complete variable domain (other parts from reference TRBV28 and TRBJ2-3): DVKVTQSSRYLVKRTGEKVFLECVQDMDHENMFWYRQDPGLGLRLIYFSYDVKMKEKGDIPEGYSVSREKKERFSLILESASTNQTSMYLCASSSIPTTGSTDTQYFGPGTRLTVL.

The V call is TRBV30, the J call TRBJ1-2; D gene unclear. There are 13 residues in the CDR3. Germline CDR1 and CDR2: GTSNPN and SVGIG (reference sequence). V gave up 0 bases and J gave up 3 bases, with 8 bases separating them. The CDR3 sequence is CAWSVGRDYGYTF. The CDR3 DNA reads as TGTGCCTGGAGTGTAGGCCGGGACTATGGCTACACCTTC.

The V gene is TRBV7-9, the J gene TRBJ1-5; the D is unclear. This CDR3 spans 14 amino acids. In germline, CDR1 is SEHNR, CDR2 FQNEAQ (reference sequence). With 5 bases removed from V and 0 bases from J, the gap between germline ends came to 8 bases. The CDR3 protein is CASSPSGSNQPQHF. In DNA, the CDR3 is TGTGCCAGCAGCCCCTCCGGTAGCAATCAGCCCCAGCATTTT. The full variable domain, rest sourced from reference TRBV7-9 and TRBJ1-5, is DTGVSQNPRHKITKRGQNVTFRCDPISEHNRLYWYRQTLGQGPEFLTYFQNEAQLEKSRLLSDRFSAERPKGSFSTLEIQRTEQGDSAMYLCASSPSGSNQPQHFGDGTRLSIL.

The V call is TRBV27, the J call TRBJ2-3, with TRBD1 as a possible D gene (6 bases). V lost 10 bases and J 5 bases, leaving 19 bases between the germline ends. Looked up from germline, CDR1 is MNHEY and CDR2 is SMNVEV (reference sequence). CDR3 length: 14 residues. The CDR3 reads CATLPLDSQDTQYF. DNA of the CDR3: TGTGCCACCCTCCCCCTGGACAGCCAAGATACGCAGTATTTT.

This CDR3 reads CASSLDTNTGELFF. The CDR3 nucleotides are TGTGCCAGCAGCCTGGACACGAACACCGGGGAGCTGTTTTTT. The V call is TRBV7-8, the J call TRBJ2-2; D perhaps matches TRBD1 (5 bases). The CDR3 covers 14 residues. CDR1 is SGHVS and CDR2 is FQNEAQ in the germline V gene. Trimming removed 5 bases from V and 0 bases from J, with 7 bases in between.

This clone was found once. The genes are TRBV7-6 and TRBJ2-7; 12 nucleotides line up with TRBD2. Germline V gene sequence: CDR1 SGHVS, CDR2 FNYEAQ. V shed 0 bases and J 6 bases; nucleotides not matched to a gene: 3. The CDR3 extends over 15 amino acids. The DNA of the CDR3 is TGTGCCAGCAGCTTAGCGGCACTAGCGGGAGGCGAGCAGTACTTC. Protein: CASSLAALAGGEQYF. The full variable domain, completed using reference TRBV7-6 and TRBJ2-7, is GAGVSQSPRYKVTKRGQDVALRCDPISGHVSLYWYRQALGQGPEFLTYFNYEAQQDKSGLPNDRFSAERPEGSISTLTIQRTEQRDSAMYRCASSLAALAGGEQYFGPGTRLTVT.

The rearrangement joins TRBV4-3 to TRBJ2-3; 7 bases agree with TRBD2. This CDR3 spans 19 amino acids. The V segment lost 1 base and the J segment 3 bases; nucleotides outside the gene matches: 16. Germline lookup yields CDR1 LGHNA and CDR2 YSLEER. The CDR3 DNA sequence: TGCGCCAGCAGCCAAGTGAAAGCGGGGCCTGGGAGGGGAACAGATACGCAGTATTTT. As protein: CASSQVKAGPGRGTDTQYF.

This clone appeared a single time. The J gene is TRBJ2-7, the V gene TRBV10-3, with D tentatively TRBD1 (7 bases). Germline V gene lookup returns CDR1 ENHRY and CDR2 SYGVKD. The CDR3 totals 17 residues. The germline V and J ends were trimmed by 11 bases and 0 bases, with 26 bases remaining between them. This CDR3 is CAVGGQLGRGDSYEQYF. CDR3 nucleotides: TGTGCCGTCGGGGGACAGCTGGGAAGAGGGGACTCCTACGAGCAGTACTTC.

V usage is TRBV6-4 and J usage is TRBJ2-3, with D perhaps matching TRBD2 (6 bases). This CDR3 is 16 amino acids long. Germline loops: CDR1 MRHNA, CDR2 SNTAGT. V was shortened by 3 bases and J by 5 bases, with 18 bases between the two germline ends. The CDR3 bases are TGTGCCAGCAGTGATGTACCGGGAGCGGGTCGAGATACGCAGTATTTT. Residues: CASSDVPGAGRDTQYF.

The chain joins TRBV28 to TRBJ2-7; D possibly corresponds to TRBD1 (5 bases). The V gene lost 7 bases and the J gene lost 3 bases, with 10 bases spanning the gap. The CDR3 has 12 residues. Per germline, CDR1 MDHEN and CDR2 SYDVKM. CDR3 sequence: CASTKDNYEQYF. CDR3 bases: TGTGCCAGCACCAAGGACAACTACGAGCAGTACTTC.

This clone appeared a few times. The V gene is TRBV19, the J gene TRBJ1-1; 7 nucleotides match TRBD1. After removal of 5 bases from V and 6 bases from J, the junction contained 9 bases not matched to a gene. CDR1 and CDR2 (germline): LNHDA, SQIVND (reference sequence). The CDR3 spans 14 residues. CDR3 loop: CASSQSRQGSEAFF. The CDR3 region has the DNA TGTGCCAGTAGTCAAAGCAGACAGGGCTCTGAAGCTTTCTTT.

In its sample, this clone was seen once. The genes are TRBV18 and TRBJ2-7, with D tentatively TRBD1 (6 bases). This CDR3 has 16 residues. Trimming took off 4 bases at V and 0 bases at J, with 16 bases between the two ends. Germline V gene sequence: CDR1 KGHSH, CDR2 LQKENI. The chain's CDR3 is CASSLGQWISSYEQYV. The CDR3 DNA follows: TGTGCCAGCTCACTCGGACAGTGGATTAGCTCCTACGAGCAGTACGTC.

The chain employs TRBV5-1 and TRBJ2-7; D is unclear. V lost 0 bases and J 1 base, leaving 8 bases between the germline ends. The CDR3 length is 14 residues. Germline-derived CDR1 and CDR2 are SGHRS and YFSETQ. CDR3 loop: CASSLGLRSYEQYV. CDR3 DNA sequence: TGCGCCAGCAGCTTGGGACTCCGATCCTACGAGCAGTACGTC.

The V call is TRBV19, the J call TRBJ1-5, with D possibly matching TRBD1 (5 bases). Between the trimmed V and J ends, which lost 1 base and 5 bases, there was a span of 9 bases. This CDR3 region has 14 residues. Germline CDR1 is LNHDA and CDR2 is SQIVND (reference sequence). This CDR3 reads CASSIAQGYQPQHF. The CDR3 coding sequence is TGTGCCAGTAGTATAGCGCAGGGATATCAGCCCCAGCATTTT.

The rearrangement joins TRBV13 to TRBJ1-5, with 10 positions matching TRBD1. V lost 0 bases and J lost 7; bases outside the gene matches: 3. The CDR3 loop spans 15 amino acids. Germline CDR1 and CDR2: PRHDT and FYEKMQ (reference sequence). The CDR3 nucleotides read TGTGCCAGCAGCTTAGGGACAGGGGGCAGCCAGCCCCAGCATTTT. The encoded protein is CASSLGTGGSQPQHF.

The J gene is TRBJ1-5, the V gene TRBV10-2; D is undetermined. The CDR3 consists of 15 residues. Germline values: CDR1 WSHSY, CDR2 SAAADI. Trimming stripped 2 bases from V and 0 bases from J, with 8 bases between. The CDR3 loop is CASSEGQYSNQPQHF. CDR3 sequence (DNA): TGCGCCAGCAGTGAGGGCCAGTATAGCAATCAGCCCCAGCATTTT.

The CDR3 nucleotides are TGTGCCAGCAGGCAACCCCCCGGGAACACTGAAGCTTTCTTT. Amino acids: CASRQPPGNTEAFF. The J gene is TRBJ1-1, the V gene TRBV28; D gene unclear. Trimming stripped 6 bases from V and 1 base from J, with 12 bases between. Germline V gene sequence: CDR1 MDHEN, CDR2 SYDVKM. The CDR3 has 14 amino acids.

The CDR3: CASRQMPDRVNTEAFF. Here the CDR3 DNA reads TGTGCCAGCCGCCAAATGCCGGACAGGGTTAACACTGAAGCTTTCTTT. The chain carries TRBV6-6 and TRBJ1-1; the match to TRBD1 covers 8 bases. Trimming at V came to 8 bases and at J to 2 bases, leaving 13 bases not matched to a gene. The CDR3 sequence is 16 residues long. Germline V gene data show CDR1 as MNHNY and CDR2 as SVGAGI (reference sequence).

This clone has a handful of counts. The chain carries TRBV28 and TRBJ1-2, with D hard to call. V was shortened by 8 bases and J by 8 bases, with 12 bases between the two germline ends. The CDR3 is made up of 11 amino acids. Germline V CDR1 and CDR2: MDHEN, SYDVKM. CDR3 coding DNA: TGTGCCAGCCTGACGACGGGGGGCTACACCTTC. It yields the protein CASLTTGGYTF.